The clone carrying this T cell receptor (beta chain) was counted a single time. The data derive from a study of blood T cell repertoires in COVID-19. In the original workflow: The authors estimated nucleated cell counts from reference gene primer amplification. TCRdb keeps only in-frame clones here, not all; method: immunoSEQ multiplex PCR. That table gives V, J and clone size, and the DNA gave D and trimming. Of fewer than 250,000 clones in the sample, 85% were seen once. The material sequenced was peripheral blood. The sequence was obtained from an older woman with active or convalescent COVID-19.

The CDR3 sequence is CASSEGLAGYNEQFF. The DNA for the CDR3 is TGTGCCAGCAGCGAGGGACTAGCTGGCTACAATGAGCAGTTCTTC. The chain links TRBV13 to TRBJ2-1; 9 bases agree with TRBD2. The CDR3 loop spans 15 amino acids. Germline V gives CDR1 PRHDT, CDR2 FYEKMQ (reference sequence). With 5 bases clipped from V and 3 bases from J, the junction kept 5 bases outside the gene matches.